This T cell receptor beta chain was retrieved from a study of cytomegalovirus exposure and HLA in healthy donors. Study-wide background: Counted in an early data release were some 81 million unique TCRs from HLA-typed donors.

Primers included in the PCR were 60 Vbeta and 13 Jbeta primers. TCRdb's table, derived via immunoSEQ multiplex PCR, lists solely in-frame clones and lacks some. The sample includes approximately 190,000 clones, 75% to 90% of them seen just once. The CDR3 runs to 23 residues. This receptor was taken from a boy between 2 and 10 years old in good health and CMV-seronegative. The source material was PBMCs. This chain connects TRBV21-1 to TRBJ2-1; TRBD2, the D gene given by the table, was not confirmed from the DNA. TRBV21-1 is given as a pseudogene. CDR3 nucleotides: TGTGCCAGCAGCAAAGTGGGAATCAGCTACAACACCCATAGCGGAGTCCCACCCCGACGGCAGTTCTTC. This encodes CASSKVGISYNTHSGVPPRRQFF.